The 24 T cell receptor beta chains given below trace back to one sample, sequenced in a study of cytomegalovirus exposure and HLA in healthy donors. PCR involved 60 Vbeta and 13 Jbeta primers. Generated by immunoSEQ multiplex PCR, the TCRdb table keeps only in-frame clones and is missing some. The sample lists some 160,000 clones, roughly 80% seen once, with 7.5% to 9.5% in the top ten. The sequencing input was PBMCs. Every receptor here comes from a male donor in good health and CMV-seropositive.

The rearrangement uses TRBV9 and TRBJ2-2; 8 nucleotides align to TRBD2. The CDR3 totals 15 residues. Germline assignment: CDR1 SGDLS and CDR2 YYNGEE. V lost 2 bases to trimming and J lost 9 bases; unmatched junction nucleotides: 9. CDR3 sequence (DNA): TGTGCCAGCAGCGTTGAAGCGGGAGTCTCCAGGGAGCTGTTTTTT. Its protein is CASSVEAGVSRELFF. Full variable domain (outside the CDR3, taken from reference TRBV9 and TRBJ2-2): DSGVTQTPKHLITATGQRVTLRCSPRSGDLSVYWYQQSLDQGLQFLIQYYNGEERAKGNILERFSAQQFPDLHSELNLSSLELGDSALYFCASSVEAGVSRELFFGEGSRLTVL.

This clone was found a few times. This chain uses TRBV10-3 with TRBJ2-7; 7 bases map to TRBD2. The CDR3 contains 16 residues. Germline V gene data show CDR1 as ENHRY and CDR2 as SYGVKD. With 3 bases clipped from V and 2 bases from J, the junction kept 10 bases outside the gene matches. CDR3 region: CAISETWGGPTYEQYF. As DNA, the CDR3 is TGTGCCATCAGTGAAACCTGGGGGGGTCCTACCTACGAGCAGTACTTC.

A note on this clone: Germline is not matched at one junction end, which may reflect a read error. The chain recombines TRBV5-6 with TRBJ2-6; 9 bases are a match to TRBD1. Germline values: CDR1 SGHDT, CDR2 YYEEEE. The CDR3 is made up of 16 amino acids. The CDR3 nucleotides are TGTGCCAGCAGCGGAGGGACAGGGCCTGGGGCCAACGGCCTGACTTTC. Translated: CASSGGTGPGANGLTF.

This chain joins TRBV7-9 and TRBJ1-4; D unclear. The CDR3 is 11 amino acids. Germline V CDR1 and CDR2: SEHNR, FQNEAQ (reference sequence). Trimming removed 7 bases from V and 8 bases from J, with 8 bases in between. The CDR3 loop reads CASTMREKLFF. The CDR3 coding sequence is TGTGCCAGCACTATGAGGGAAAAACTGTTTTTT. The full variable domain, in which reference TRBV7-9 and TRBJ1-4 provide the parts outside the CDR3, is DTGVSQNPRHKITKRGQNVTFRCDPISEHNRLYWYRQTLGQGPEFLTYFQNEAQLEKSRLLSDRFSAERPKGSFSTLEIQRTEQGDSAMYLCASTMREKLFFGSGTQLSVL.

The V gene is TRBV7-9, the J gene TRBJ2-5; TRBD2 agrees at 8 bases. There are 13 residues in the CDR3. Losses at the gene ends were 8 bases for V and 4 bases for J; bases not matched to a gene: 6. Germline-derived CDR1 and CDR2 are SEHNR and FQNEAQ (reference sequence). The CDR3 sequence: CASESGGAETQYF. For the CDR3, the DNA is TGTGCCAGCGAGAGCGGGGGAGCAGAGACCCAGTACTTC.

The J gene is TRBJ2-7, the V gene TRBV10-3; D might be TRBD1 (6 bases). V lost 2 bases, J lost 7 bases, and 15 bases lay in between. The CDR3 is 14 residues long. Germline V gene lookup returns CDR1 ENHRY and CDR2 SYGVKD. This chain's CDR3 is CAISERVQGKEQYF. In DNA form, the CDR3 reads TGTGCCATCAGTGAGAGGGTACAGGGCAAGGAGCAGTACTTC.

Written as DNA, the CDR3 is TGTGCCAGCAGGGGAGTAGGGAACACTGAAGCTTTCTTT. Protein: CASRGVGNTEAFF. The chain couples TRBV6-4 to TRBJ1-1; D gene uncertain. The CDR3 has 13 amino acids. Trimming removed 6 bases at V and 1 base at J, with 9 bases between. The germline V gene has CDR1 MRHNA and CDR2 SNTAGT.

This clone was seen a single time. This chain links TRBV19 with TRBJ1-3; D is ambiguous. The CDR3 extends over 12 amino acids. V lost 7 bases to trimming and J lost 4 bases, with 8 bases between them. Germline CDR1 LNHDA, CDR2 SQIVND (reference sequence). CDR3 bases: TGTGCCAGTACGGAGCGCGGAAACACCATATATTTT. Encoded protein: CASTERGNTIYF.

This chain links TRBV30 with TRBJ1-2; tentative D call: TRBD1 (6 bases). The CDR3 sequence is 21 residues long. V was cut by 0 bases and J by 4 bases, with 33 bases left in between. CDR1 and CDR2 (germline): GTSNPN, SVGIG (reference sequence). The CDR3 region is CAWSVEFFLEFTGQSGYGYTF. CDR3 nucleotide sequence: TGTGCCTGGAGTGTAGAATTTTTTCTGGAGTTTACGGGACAATCAGGCTATGGCTACACCTTC. The entire variable domain, with the rest obtained from reference TRBV30 and TRBJ1-2, is as follows: SQTIHQWPATLVQPVGSPLSLECTVEGTSNPNLYWYRQAAGRGLQLLFYSVGIGQISSEVPQNLSASRPQDRQFILSSKKLLLSDSGFYLCAWSVEFFLEFTGQSGYGYTFGSGTRLTVV.

V is TRBV11-2 and J is TRBJ2-3, with 9 bases matching TRBD1. The CDR3 sequence is 13 residues long. The germline V gene has CDR1 SGHAT and CDR2 FQNNGV. V gave up 7 bases and J gave up 3 bases; unmatched junction bases: 2. Written as DNA, the CDR3 is TGTGCCAGCATAGGGACAGGGACAGATACGCAGTATTTT. This sequence encodes CASIGTGTDTQYF.

V is TRBV9 and J is TRBJ1-6; TRBD1 matches at 8 bases. The CDR3 loop spans 15 amino acids. V dropped 0 bases and J dropped 9; count of bases not matched to a gene: 5. Germline CDR1 and CDR2: SGDLS and YYNGEE. CDR3 sequence reads: CASSVAGGGISPLHF. CDR3 DNA: TGTGCCAGCAGCGTAGCAGGGGGCGGAATTTCACCCCTCCACTTT.

The rearrangement uses TRBV5-1 and TRBJ2-3; 7 positions agree with TRBD2. The J segment lost 4 bases and the V segment lost 0 bases, leaving 14 bases of the junction unmatched. The CDR3 totals 18 residues. The germline gives CDR1 SGHRS, CDR2 YFSETQ. CDR3 loop: CASSLAPRGGSSSDTQYF. For the CDR3, the DNA is TGCGCCAGCAGCTTGGCCCCTAGGGGCGGGAGTTCATCAGATACGCAGTATTTT.

V usage is TRBV4-3 and J usage is TRBJ1-1; D might be TRBD1 (5 bases). This CDR3 has 16 residues. V was pared by 0 bases and J by 1 base, with 12 bases between. Per germline, CDR1 LGHNA and CDR2 YSLEER. The CDR3: CASSQDPRTGNTEAFF. The DNA for the CDR3 is TGCGCCAGCAGCCAAGATCCGCGTACAGGGAACACTGAAGCTTTCTTT.

This chain joins TRBV9 and TRBJ2-3; tentative D call: TRBD2 (6 bases). CDR1 is SGDLS, CDR2 YYNGEE, per germline. The V end was cut by 6 bases, the J end by 4 bases, with 12 bases between. The CDR3 extends over 13 amino acids. Here the CDR3 reads CASTPGGADTQYF. The CDR3 DNA reads TGTGCCAGCACCCCTGGCGGGGCAGATACGCAGTATTTT.

V gene TRBV4-3 combines with J gene TRBJ1-2; D gene ambiguous. Germline CDR1 is LGHNA and CDR2 is YSLEER. The CDR3 is 16 residues long. The V end lost 0 bases, the J end lost 3 bases, and 14 bases lay between the germline ends. The CDR3 DNA is TGCGCCAGCAGCCAAGATGTAACAGACATTTACTATGGCTACACCTTC. Translation gives CASSQDVTDIYYGYTF.

V is TRBV29-1 and J is TRBJ1-4; D unclear. V gave up 0 bases and J gave up 9 bases, with 8 bases separating them. This CDR3 is built from 12 residues. CDR1 is SQVTM, CDR2 ANQGSEA, per germline. CDR3 bases: TGCAGCGTTGAAGACAACAGCCAAAAACTGTTTTTT. Protein sequence: CSVEDNSQKLFF.

This CDR3 is CASRGLNQPQHF. The CDR3 DNA reads TGTGCCAGCAGGGGACTAAATCAGCCCCAGCATTTT. The J gene is TRBJ1-5, the V gene TRBV27, with TRBD1 as a possible D gene (5 bases). The V end lost 6 bases, the J end lost 4 bases, and 7 bases lay between the germline ends. This CDR3 has 12 residues. Germline V CDR1 and CDR2: MNHEY, SMNVEV (reference sequence).

CDR3 nucleotides: TGTGCCAGCAGCTTAAGGGACAGGGGCACTGAAGCTTTCTTT. This codes for CASSLRDRGTEAFF. The rearrangement links TRBV7-9 to TRBJ1-1; 10 bases agree with TRBD1. The germline V gene encodes CDR1 SEHNR and CDR2 FQNEAQ (reference sequence). V was pared by 2 bases and J by 4 bases, with 1 base of the junction left unmatched. This CDR3 region has 14 residues.

This clone occurred a few times. The chain is built from TRBV7-8 and TRBJ2-2; D call uncertain. The CDR3 consists of 14 residues. In germline, CDR1 is SGHVS, CDR2 FQNEAQ. V was shortened by 2 bases and J by 3 bases, with 7 bases between the two germline ends. The CDR3 bases are TGTGCCAGCAGCTTAAGACGGGACACCGGGGAGCTGTTTTTT. This encodes CASSLRRDTGELFF.

V usage is TRBV30 and J usage is TRBJ1-4, with TRBD1 identical over 10 bases. Looked up from germline, CDR1 is GTSNPN and CDR2 is SVGIG (reference sequence). V was clipped by 5 bases and J by 8 bases; unmatched bases: 5. This CDR3 has 13 residues. The CDR3 DNA follows: TGTGCCTGGTCGGGACAGGGGAACGAAAAACTGTTTTTT. This encodes CAWSGQGNEKLFF. The complete variable domain, with remaining parts taken from reference TRBV30 and TRBJ1-4, reads SQTIHQWPATLVQPVGSPLSLECTVEGTSNPNLYWYRQAAGRGLQLLFYSVGIGQISSEVPQNLSASRPQDRQFILSSKKLLLSDSGFYLCAWSGQGNEKLFFGSGTQLSVL.

The genes are TRBV27 and TRBJ2-7; possibly TRBD1 for D (7 bases). The CDR3 runs 13 residues. CDR1 is MNHEY and CDR2 is SMNVEV in the germline V gene (reference sequence). For the CDR3, the DNA is TGTGTCGTTGGAGGGACAGCTTTCTACGAGCAGTACTTC. This encodes CVVGGTAFYEQYF.

The CDR3 loop is CASSSYFMTGDALGNTEAFF. For the CDR3, the DNA is TGTGCCAGCAGTTCTTATTTTATGACAGGGGACGCTCTCGGGAACACTGAAGCTTTCTTT. The genes are TRBV27 and TRBJ1-1, with 8 bases matching TRBD1. V lost 4 bases to trimming and J lost 1 base; unmatched junction nucleotides: 20. In germline, CDR1 is MNHEY, CDR2 SMNVEV (reference sequence). This CDR3 is 20 amino acids long.

V gene TRBV12-5 combines with J gene TRBJ1-1; D is perhaps TRBD1 (5 bases). This CDR3 is built from 14 residues. Germline CDR1 LGHNT, CDR2 FRNRAP. Trimming removed 8 bases at V and 1 base at J, with 14 bases between. CDR3 sequence (DNA): TGTGCTAGTACGGTCAGGGTACGGAACACTGAAGCTTTCTTT. This translates into CASTVRVRNTEAFF.

J is TRBJ2-1 and V is TRBV19, with D perhaps TRBD2 (5 bases). The CDR3 loop spans 12 amino acids. Trimming stripped 10 bases from V and 8 bases from J, with 15 bases between. Germline V gene sequence: CDR1 LNHDA, CDR2 SQIVND (reference sequence). As DNA, the CDR3 is TGTGCCACTACCCTAGCTGGCGATGAGCAGTTCTTC. Residues: CATTLAGDEQFF.